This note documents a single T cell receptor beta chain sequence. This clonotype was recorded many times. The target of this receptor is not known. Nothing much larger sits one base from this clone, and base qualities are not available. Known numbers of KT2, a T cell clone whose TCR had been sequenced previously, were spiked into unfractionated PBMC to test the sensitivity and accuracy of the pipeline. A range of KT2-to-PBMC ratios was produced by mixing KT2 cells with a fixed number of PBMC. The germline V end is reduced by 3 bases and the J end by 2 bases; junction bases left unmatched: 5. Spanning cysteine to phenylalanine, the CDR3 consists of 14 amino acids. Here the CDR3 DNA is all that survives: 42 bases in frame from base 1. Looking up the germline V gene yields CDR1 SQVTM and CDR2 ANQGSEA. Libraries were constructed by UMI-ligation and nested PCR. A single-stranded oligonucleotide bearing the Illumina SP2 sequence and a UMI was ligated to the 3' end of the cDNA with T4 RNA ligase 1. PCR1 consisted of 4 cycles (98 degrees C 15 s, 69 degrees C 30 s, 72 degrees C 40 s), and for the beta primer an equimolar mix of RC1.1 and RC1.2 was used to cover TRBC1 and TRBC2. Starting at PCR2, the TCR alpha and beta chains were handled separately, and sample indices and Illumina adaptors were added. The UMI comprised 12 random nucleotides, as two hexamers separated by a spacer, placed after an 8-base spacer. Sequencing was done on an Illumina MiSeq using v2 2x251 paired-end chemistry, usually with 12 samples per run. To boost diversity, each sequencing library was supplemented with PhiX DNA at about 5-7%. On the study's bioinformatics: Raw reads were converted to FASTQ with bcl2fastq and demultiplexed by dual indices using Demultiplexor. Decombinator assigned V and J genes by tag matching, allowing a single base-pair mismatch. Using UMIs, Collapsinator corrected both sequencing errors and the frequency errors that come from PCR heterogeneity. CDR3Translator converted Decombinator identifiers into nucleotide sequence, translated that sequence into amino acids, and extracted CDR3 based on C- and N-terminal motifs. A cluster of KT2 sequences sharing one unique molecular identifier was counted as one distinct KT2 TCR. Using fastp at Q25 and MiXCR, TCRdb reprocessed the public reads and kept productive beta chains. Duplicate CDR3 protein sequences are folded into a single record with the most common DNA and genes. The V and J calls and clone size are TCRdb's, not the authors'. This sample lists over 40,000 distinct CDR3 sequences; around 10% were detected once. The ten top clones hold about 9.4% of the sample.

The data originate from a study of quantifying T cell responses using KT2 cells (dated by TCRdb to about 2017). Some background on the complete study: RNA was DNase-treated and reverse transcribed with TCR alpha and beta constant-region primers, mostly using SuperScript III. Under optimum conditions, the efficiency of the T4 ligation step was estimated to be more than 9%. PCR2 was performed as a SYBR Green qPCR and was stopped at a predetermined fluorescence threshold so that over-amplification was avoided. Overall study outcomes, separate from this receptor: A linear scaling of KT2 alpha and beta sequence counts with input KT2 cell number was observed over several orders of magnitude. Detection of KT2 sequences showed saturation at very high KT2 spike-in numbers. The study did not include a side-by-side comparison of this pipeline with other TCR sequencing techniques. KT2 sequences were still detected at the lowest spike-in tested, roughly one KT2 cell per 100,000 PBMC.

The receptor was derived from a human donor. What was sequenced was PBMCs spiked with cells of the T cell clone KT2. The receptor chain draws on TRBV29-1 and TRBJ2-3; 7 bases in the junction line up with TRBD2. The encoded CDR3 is CSVDLAGFTDTQYF. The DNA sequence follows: TGCAGCGTTGACTTAGCGGGTTTCACAGATACGCAGTATTTT.